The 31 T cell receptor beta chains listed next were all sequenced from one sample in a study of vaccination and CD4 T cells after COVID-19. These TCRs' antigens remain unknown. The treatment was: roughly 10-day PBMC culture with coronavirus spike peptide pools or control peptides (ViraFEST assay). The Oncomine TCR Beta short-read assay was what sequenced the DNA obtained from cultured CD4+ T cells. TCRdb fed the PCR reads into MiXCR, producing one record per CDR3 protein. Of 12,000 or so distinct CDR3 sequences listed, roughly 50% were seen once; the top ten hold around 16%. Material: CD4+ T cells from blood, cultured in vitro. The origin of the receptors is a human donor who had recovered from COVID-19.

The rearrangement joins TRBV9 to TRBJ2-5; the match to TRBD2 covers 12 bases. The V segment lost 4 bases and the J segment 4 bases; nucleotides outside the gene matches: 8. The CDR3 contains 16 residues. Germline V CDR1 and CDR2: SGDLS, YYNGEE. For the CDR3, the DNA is TGTGCCAGCAGCTATCTAGCGGGAGGGCCGGGAGAGACCCAGTACTTC. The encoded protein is CASSYLAGGPGETQYF.

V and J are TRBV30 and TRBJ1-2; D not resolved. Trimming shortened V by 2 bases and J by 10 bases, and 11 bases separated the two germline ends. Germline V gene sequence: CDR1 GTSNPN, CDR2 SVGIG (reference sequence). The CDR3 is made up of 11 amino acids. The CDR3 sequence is CAWSRVLSYTF. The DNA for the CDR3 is TGTGCCTGGAGTCGGGTCCTTTCCTACACCTTC.

CDR3 sequence (DNA): TGTGCCAGCAGGAGGGACCAAACAACCAATGAGCAGTTCTTC. Its translation is CASRRDQTTNEQFF. V is TRBV6-1 and J is TRBJ2-1, with D perhaps TRBD1 or TRBD2 (5 bases each). This CDR3 is 14 amino acids long. CDR1 and CDR2 from the germline V gene are MNHNS and SASEGT. Trimming took off 6 bases at V and 6 bases at J, with 15 bases between the two ends.

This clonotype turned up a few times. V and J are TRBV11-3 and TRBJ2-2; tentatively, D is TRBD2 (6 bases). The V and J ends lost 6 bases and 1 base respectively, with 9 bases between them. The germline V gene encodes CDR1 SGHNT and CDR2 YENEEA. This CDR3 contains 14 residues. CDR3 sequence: CASRLGLNTGELFF. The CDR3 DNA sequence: TGTGCCAGCAGATTGGGACTGAACACCGGGGAGCTGTTTTTT.

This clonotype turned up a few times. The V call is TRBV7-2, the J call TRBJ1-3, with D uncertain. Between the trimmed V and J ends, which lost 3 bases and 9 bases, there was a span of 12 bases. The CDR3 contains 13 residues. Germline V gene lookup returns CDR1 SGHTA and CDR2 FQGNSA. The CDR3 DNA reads TGTGCCAGCAGCTTTGACTCCGTTCGCACCATATATTTT. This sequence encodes CASSFDSVRTIYF.

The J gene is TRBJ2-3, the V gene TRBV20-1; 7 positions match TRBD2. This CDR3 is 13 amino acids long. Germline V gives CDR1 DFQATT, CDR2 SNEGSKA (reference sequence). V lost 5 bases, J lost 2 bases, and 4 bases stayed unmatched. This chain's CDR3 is CSARGDPTDTQYF. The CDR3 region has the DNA TGCAGTGCTCGGGGGGACCCCACAGATACGCAGTATTTT.

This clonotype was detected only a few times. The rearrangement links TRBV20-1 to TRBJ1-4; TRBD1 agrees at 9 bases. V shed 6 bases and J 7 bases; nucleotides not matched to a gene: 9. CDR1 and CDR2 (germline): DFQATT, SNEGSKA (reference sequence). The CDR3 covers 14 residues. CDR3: CSARPGTGSEKLFF. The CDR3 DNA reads TGCAGTGCCAGGCCCGGGACAGGGAGTGAAAAACTGTTTTTT.

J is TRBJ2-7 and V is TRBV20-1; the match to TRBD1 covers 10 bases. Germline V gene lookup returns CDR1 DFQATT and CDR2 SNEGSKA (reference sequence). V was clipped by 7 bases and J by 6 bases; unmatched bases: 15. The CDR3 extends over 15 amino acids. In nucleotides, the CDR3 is TGCAGTGTCCCCGGGGGGACAGGGGATGCCAGCGAGCAGTACTTC. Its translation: CSVPGGTGDASEQYF.

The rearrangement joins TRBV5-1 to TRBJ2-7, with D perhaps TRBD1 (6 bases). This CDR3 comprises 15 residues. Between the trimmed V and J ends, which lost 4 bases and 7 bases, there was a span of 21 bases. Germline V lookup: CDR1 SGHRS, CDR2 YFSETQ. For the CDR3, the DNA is TGCGCCAGCAGCCGTTCAGAAGGGGGAGCGTGGGAGCAGTACTTC. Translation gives CASSRSEGGAWEQYF. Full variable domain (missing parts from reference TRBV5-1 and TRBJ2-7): KAGVTQTPRYLIKTRGQQVTLSCSPISGHRSVSWYQQTPGQGLQFLFEYFSETQRNKGNFPGRFSGRQFSNSRSEMNVSTLELGDSALYLCASSRSEGGAWEQYFGPGTRLTVT.

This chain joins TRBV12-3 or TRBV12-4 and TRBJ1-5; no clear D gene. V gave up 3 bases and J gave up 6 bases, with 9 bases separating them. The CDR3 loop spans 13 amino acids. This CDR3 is CASSFGWSQPQHF. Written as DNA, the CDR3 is TGTGCCAGCAGTTTCGGGTGGAGTCAGCCCCAGCATTTT.

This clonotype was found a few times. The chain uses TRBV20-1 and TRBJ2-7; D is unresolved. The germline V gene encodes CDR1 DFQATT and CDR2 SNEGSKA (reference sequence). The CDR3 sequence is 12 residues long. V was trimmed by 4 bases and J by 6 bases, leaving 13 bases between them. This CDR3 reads CSATPQMIEQYF. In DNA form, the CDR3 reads TGCAGTGCTACCCCCCAAATGATCGAGCAGTACTTC.

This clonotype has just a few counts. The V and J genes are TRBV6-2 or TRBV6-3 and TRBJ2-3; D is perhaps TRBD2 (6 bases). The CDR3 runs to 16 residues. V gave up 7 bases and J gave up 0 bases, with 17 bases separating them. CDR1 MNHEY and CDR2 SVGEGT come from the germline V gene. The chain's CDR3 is CASNPTSRSSTDTQYF. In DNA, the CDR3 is TGTGCCAGCAACCCGACTAGTAGATCTAGCACAGATACGCAGTATTTT.

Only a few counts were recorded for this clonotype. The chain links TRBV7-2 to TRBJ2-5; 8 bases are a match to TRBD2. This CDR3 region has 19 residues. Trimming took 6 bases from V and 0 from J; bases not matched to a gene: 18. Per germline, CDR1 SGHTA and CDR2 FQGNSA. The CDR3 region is CASRPGWGTGGRDQETQYF. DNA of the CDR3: TGTGCCAGCAGGCCAGGTTGGGGGACGGGAGGGAGAGACCAAGAGACCCAGTACTTC.

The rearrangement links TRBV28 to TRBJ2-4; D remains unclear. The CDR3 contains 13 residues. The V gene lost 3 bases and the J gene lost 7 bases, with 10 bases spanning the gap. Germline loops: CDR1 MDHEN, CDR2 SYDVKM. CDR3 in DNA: TGTGCCAGCAGTTTGGACGTTCTGAACATTCAGTACTTC. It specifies CASSLDVLNIQYF.

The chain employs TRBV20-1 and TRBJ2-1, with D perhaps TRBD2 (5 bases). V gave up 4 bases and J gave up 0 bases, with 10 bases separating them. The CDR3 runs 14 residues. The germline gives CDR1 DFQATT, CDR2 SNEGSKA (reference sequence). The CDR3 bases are TGCAGTGCTAATCACCTAGCCTCCTACAATGAGCAGTTCTTC. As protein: CSANHLASYNEQFF.

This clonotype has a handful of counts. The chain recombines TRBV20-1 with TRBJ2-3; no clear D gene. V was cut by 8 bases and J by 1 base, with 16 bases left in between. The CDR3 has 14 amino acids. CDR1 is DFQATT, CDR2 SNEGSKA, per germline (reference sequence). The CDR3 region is CSPDNPGGTDTQYF. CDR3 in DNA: TGCAGTCCAGATAACCCAGGAGGCACAGATACGCAGTATTTT.

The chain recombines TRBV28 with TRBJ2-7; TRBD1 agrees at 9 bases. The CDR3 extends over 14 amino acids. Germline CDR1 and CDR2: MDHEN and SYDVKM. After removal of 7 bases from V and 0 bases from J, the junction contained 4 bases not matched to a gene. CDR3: CASIRTGVSYEQYF. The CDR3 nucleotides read TGTGCCAGCATCCGGACAGGGGTCTCCTACGAGCAGTACTTC. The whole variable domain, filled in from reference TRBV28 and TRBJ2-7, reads DVKVTQSSRYLVKRTGEKVFLECVQDMDHENMFWYRQDPGLGLRLIYFSYDVKMKEKGDIPEGYSVSREKKERFSLILESASTNQTSMYLCASIRTGVSYEQYFGPGTRLTVT.

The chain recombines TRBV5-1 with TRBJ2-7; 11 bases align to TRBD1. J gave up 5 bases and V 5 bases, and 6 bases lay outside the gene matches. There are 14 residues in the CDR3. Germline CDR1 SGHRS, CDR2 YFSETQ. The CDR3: CASSPGTGGNEQYF. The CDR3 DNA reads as TGCGCCAGCAGTCCCGGGACAGGGGGAAACGAGCAGTACTTC.

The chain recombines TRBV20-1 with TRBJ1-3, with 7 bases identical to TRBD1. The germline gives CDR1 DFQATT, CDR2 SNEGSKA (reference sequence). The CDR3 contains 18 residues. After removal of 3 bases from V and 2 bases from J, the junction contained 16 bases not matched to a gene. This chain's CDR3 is CSASPSRGRGLTGNTIYF. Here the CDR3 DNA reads TGCAGTGCTAGTCCAAGTAGGGGGCGAGGTTTGACTGGAAACACCATATATTTT.

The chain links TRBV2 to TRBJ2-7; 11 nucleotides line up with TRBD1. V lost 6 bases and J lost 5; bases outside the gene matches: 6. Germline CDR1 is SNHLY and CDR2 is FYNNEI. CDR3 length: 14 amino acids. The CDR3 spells CASRRGTGGDEQYF. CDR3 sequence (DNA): TGTGCCAGCAGGAGGGGGACAGGGGGGGACGAGCAGTACTTC.

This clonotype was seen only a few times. CDR3 bases: TGTGCCAGCAGCCTACGTCCTGATAATTCACCCCTCCACTTT. Amino acids: CASSLRPDNSPLHF. The genes are TRBV7-8 and TRBJ1-6; no firm D call. Trimming left V 5 bases short and J 5 bases short, with 10 bases between. There are 14 residues in the CDR3. Germline-derived CDR1 and CDR2 are SGHVS and FQNEAQ.

CDR3: CASSLGGRGTQYF. For the CDR3, the DNA is TGTGCCAGCAGTCTCGGGGGCAGGGGGACGCAGTATTTT. The V call is TRBV12-3 or TRBV12-4, the J call TRBJ2-3; possible D gene TRBD1, 7 bases. V was shortened by 5 bases and J by 9 bases, with 15 bases between the two germline ends. This CDR3 spans 13 amino acids.

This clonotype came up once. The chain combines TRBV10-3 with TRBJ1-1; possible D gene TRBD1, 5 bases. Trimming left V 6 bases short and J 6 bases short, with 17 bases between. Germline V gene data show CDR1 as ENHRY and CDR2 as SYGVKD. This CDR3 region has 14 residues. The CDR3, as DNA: TGTGCCATCAGCCCGGGGGAGGGGCGGGCTGAAGCTTTCTTT. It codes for CAISPGEGRAEAFF.

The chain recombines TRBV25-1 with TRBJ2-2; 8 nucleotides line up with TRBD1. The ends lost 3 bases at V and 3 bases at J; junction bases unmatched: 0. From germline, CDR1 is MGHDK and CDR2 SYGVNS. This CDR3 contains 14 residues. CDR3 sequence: CASSEDRDTGELFF. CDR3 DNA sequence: TGTGCCAGCAGTGAGGACAGGGACACCGGGGAGCTGTTTTTT.

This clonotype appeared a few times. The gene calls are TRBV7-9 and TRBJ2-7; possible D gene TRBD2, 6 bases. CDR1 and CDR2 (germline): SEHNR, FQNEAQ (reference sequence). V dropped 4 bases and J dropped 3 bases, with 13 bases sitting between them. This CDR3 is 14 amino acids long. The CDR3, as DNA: TGTGCCAGCAGCTCCGGCGGGGCAGACTACGAGCAGTACTTC. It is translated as CASSSGGADYEQYF.

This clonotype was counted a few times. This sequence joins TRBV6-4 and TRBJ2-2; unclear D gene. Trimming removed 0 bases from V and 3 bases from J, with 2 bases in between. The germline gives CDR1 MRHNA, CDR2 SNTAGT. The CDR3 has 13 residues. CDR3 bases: TGTGCCAGCAGTGACTCTTACACCGGGGAGCTGTTTTTT. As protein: CASSDSYTGELFF.

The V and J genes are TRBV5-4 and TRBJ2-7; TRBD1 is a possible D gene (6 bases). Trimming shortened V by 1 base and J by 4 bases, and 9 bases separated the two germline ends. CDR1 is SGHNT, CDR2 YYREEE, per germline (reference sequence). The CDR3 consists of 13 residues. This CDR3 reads CASSLKQGYEQYF. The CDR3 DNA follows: TGTGCCAGCAGCTTGAAACAGGGTTACGAGCAGTACTTC.

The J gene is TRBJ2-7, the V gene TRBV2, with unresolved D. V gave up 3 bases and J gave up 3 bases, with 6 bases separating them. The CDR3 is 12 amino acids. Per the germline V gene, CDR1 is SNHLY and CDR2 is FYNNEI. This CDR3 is CASSDHSYEQYF. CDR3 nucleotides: TGTGCCAGCAGTGACCACAGCTACGAGCAGTACTTC.

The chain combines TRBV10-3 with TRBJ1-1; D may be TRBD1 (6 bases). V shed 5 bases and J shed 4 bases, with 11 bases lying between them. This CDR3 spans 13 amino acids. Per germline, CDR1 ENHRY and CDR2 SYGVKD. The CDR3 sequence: CAISNRDSTEAFF. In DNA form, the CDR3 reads TGTGCCATCAGTAACAGGGATAGCACTGAAGCTTTCTTT.

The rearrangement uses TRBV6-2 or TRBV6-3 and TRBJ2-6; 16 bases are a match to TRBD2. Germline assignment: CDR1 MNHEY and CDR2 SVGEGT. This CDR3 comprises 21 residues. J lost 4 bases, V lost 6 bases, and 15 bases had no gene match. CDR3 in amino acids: CASSPQGTSGRAMPGANVLTF. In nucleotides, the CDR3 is TGTGCCAGCAGCCCCCAGGGGACTAGCGGGAGGGCCATGCCCGGGGCCAACGTCCTGACTTTC.

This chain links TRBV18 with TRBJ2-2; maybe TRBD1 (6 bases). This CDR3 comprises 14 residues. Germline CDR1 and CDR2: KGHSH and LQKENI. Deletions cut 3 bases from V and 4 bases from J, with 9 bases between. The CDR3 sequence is CASSPRRGTGELFF. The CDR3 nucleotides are TGTGCCAGCTCACCGCGCAGGGGCACCGGGGAGCTGTTTTTT.